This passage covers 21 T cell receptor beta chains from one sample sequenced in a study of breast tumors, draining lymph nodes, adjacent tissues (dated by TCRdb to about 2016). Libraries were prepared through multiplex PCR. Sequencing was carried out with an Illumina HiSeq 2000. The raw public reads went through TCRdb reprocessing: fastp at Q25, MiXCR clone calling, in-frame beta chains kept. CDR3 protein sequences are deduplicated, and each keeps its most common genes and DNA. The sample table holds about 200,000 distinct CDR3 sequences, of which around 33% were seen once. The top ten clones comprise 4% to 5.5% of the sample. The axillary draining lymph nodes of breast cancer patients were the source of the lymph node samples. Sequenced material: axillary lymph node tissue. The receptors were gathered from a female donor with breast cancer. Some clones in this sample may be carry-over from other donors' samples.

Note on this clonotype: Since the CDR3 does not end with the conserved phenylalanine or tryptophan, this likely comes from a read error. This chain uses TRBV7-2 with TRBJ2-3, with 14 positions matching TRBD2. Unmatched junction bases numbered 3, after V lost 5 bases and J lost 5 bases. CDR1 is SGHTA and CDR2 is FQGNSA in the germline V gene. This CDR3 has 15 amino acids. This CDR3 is CASSLGLAGGDTQYC. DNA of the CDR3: TGTGCCAGCAGCCTCGGACTAGCGGGGGGAGATACGCAGTATTGT.

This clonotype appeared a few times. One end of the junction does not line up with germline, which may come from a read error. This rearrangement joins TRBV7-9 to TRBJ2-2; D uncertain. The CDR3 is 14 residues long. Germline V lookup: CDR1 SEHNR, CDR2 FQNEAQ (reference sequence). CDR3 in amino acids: CASSLGGNTEELFF. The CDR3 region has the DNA TGTGCCAGCAGCTTAGGTGGAAACACCGAGGAGCTGTTTTTT.

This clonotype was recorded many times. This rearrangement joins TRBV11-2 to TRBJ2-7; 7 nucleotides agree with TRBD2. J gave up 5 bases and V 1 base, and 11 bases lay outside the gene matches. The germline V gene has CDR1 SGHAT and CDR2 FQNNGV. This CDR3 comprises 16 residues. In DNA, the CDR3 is TGTGCCAGCAGCTTAGCCGGGAGGAAAAAAGTCGACGAGCAGTACTTC. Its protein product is CASSLAGRKKVDEQYF.

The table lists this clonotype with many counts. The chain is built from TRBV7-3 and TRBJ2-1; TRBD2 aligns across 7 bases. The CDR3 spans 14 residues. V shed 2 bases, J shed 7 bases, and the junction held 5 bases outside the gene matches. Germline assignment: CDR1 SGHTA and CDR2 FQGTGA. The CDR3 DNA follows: TGTGCCAGCAGCTTATTGGGGGGGGTAAATGAGCAGTTCTTC. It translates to CASSLLGGVNEQFF. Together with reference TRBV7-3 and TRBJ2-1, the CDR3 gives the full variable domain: GAGVSQTPSNKVTEKGKYVELRCDPISGHTALYWYRQSLGQGPEFLIYFQGTGAADDSGLPNDRFFAVRPEGSVSTLKIQRTERGDSAVYLCASSLLGGVNEQFFGPGTRLTVL.

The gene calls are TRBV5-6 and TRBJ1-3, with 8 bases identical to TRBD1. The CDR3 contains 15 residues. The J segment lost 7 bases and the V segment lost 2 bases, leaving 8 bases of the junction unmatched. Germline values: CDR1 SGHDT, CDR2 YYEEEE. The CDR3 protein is CASSFYGDRTNTIYF. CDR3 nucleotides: TGTGCCAGCAGCTTCTATGGGGACAGGACGAACACCATATATTTT.

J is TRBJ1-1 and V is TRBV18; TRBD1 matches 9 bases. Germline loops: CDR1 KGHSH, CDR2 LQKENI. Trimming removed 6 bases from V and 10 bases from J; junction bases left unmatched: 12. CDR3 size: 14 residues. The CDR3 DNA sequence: TGTGCCAGCTCGCCGGACAACAGGGGGCAAGGAGCTTTCTTT. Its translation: CASSPDNRGQGAFF.

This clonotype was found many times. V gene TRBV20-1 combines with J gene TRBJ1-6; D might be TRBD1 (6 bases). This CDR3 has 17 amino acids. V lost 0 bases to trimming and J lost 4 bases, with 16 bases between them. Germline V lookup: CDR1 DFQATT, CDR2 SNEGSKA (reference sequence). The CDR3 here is CSARDLRGLGYNSPLHF. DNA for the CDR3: TGCAGTGCTAGAGATCTGAGGGGGTTAGGTTATAATTCACCCCTCCACTTT.

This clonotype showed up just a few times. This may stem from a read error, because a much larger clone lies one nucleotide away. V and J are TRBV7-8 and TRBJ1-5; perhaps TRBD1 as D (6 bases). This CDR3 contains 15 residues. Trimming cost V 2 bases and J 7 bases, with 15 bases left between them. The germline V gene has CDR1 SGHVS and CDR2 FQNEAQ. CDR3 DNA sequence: TGTGCCAGCAGCTTATTAGAGGGGGGTGGCCAGCCCCAGCATTTT. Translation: CASSLLEGGGQPQHF.

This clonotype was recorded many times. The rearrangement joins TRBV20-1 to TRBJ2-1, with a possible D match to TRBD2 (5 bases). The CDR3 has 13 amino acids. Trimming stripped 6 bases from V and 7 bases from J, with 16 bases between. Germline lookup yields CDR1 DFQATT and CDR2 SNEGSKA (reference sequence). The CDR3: CSAPEGFQNEQFF. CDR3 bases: TGCAGTGCGCCTGAGGGCTTTCAAAATGAGCAGTTCTTC.

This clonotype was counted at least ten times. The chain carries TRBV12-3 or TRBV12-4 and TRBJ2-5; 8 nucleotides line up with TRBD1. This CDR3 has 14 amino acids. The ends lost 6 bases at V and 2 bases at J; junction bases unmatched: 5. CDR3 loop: CASRRGQDQETQYF. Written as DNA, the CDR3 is TGTGCCAGCAGGAGGGGACAGGATCAAGAGACCCAGTACTTC.

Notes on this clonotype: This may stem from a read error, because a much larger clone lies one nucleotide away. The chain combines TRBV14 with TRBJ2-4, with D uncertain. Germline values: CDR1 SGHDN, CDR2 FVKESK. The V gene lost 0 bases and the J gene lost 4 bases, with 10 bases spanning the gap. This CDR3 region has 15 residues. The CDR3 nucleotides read TGTGCCAGCAGCCAAGAGGTAGGGATTAAAAACATTCAGTACTTC. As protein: CASSQEVGIKNIQYF.

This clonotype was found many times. CDR3: CASSVEMTSGFTGELFF. CDR3 in DNA: TGTGCCAGCAGCGTAGAGATGACTAGCGGATTCACCGGGGAGCTGTTTTTT. The gene calls are TRBV9 and TRBJ2-2, with TRBD2 matching over 9 bases. V shed 0 bases and J 4 bases; nucleotides not matched to a gene: 7. Germline CDR1 is SGDLS and CDR2 is YYNGEE. CDR3 length equals 17 residues.

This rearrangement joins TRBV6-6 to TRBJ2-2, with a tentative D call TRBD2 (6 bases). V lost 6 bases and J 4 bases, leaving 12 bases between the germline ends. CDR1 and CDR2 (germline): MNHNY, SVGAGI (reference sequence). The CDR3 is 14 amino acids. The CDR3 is CASSRTTRTGELFF. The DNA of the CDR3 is TGTGCCAGCAGCCGGACTACCCGCACCGGGGAGCTGTTTTTT.

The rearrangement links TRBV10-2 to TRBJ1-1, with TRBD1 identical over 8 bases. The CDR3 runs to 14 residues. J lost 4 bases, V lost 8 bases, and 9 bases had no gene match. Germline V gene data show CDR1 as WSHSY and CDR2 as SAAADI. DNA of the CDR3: TGCGCCAGCGGTCAGACAGGGGTTGGCACTGAAGCTTTCTTT. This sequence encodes CASGQTGVGTEAFF.

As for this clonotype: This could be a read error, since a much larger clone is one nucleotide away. The CDR3: CASSLGPAGDVYEQYF. The CDR3 nucleotides read TGCGCCAGCAGCTTGGGCCCAGCGGGAGACGTATACGAGCAGTACTTC. The rearrangement joins TRBV5-1 to TRBJ2-7, with 8 bases fitting TRBD2. The CDR3 totals 16 residues. Germline CDR1 reads SGHRS; CDR2 reads YFSETQ. V trimming: 0 bases; J trimming: 4 bases; junction bases outside the gene matches: 9.

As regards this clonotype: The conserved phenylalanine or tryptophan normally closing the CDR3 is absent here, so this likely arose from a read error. The CDR3 is CASSRDRINLLKNIQYY. The CDR3 coding sequence is TGTGCCAGCAGCCGGGACAGGATAAATCTACTGAAAAACATTCAGTACTAC. The chain is built from TRBV12-3 or TRBV12-4 and TRBJ2-4, with 8 nucleotides matching TRBD1. Trimming removed 6 bases from V and 4 bases from J; junction bases left unmatched: 14. This CDR3 is built from 17 residues.

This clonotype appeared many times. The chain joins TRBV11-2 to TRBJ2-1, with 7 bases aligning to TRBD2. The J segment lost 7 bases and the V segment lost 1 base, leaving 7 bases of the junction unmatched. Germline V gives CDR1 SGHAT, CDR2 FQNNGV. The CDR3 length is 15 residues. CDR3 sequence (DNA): TGTGCCAGCAGCTTAGTTGCGGGAGCGCCTAATGAGCAGTTCTTC. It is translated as CASSLVAGAPNEQFF.

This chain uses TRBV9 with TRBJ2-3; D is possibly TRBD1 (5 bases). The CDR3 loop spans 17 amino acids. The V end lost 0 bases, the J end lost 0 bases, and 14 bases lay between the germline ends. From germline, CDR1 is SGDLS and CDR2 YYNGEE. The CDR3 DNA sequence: TGTGCCAGCAGCGTAGGGAATGTAGGGGCGAGCACAGATACGCAGTATTTT. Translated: CASSVGNVGASTDTQYF.

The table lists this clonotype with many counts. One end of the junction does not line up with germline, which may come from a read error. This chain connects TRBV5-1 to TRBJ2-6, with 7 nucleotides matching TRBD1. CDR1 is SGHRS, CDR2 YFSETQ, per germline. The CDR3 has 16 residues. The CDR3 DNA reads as TGCGCCAGCAGCTTGGGGACCCGGGACAGCGACCCTCTCTCGGCTTTC. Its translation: CASSLGTRDSDPLSAF.

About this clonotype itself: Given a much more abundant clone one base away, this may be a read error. The CDR3 loop reads CASSYLGGRAGGELFF. The DNA for the CDR3 is TGTGCCAGCAGTTACCTGGGGGGGCGAGCTGGAGGGGAGCTGTTTTTT. The chain uses TRBV6-5 and TRBJ2-2; a possible D gene is TRBD2 (7 bases). CDR1 and CDR2 (germline): MNHEY, SVGAGI. The CDR3 length is 16 residues. Trimming took 2 bases from V and 8 from J, leaving 18 bases between them.

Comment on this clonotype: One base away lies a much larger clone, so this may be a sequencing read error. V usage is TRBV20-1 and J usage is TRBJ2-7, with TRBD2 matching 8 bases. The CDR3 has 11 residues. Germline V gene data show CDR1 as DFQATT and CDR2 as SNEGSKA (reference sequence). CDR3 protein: CGGSGTYEQSF. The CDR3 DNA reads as TGCGGAGGTAGCGGGACGTACGAGCAGTCCTTC.